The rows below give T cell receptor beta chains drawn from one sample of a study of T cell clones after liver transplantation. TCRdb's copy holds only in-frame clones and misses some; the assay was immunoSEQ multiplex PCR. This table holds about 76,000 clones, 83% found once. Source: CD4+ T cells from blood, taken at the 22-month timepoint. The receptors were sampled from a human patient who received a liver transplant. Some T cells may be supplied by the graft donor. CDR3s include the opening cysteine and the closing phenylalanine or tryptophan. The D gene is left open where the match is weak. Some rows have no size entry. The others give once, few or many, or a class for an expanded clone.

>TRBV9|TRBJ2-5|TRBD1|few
CASSSGQGWETQYF
TGTGCCAGCAGTTCGGGACAGGGGTGGGAGACCCAGTACTTC
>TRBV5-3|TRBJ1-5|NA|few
CATAKGQPQHF
TGTGCCACAGCCAAGGGCCAGCCCCAGCATTTT
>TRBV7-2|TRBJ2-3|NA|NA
CASSGRLNTQYF
TGTGCCAGCAGCGGCCGTTTGAATACGCAGTATTTT
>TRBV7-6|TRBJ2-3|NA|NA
CASSLNQFPDTQYF
TGTGCCAGCAGCTTAAACCAGTTCCCAGATACGCAGTATTTT
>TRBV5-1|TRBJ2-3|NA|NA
CASSGTISGSTDTQYF
TGCGCCAGCAGCGGGACCATCTCGGGTAGCACAGATACGCAGTATTTT
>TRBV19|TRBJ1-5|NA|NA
CASSIRTDQPQHF
TGTGCCAGTAGTATAAGGACAGACCAGCCCCAGCATTTT
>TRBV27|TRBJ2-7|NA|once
CASSLRWASISSYEQYF
TGTGCCAGCAGTTTACGGTGGGCCTCAATAAGCTCCTACGAGCAGTACTTC
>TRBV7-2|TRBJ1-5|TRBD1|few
CASSPKDRGGNQPQHF
TGTGCCAGCAGCCCAAAGGACAGGGGGGGGAATCAGCCCCAGCATTTT
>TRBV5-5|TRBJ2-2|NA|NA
CASSPPPGTGELFF
TGTGCCAGCAGCCCGCCCCCGGGCACCGGGGAGCTGTTTTTT
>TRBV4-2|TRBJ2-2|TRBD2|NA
CASSQGASGRTGRTGELFF
TGTGCCAGCAGCCAAGGTGCTAGCGGGAGGACCGGGAGAACCGGGGAGCTGTTTTTT
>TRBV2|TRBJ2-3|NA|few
CASRKGLGASTDTQYF
TGTGCCAGCAGGAAGGGACTGGGAGCTAGCACAGATACGCAGTATTTT
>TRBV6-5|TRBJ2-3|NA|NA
CASRDTVSTDTQYF
TGTGCCAGCAGGGACACCGTTAGCACAGATACGCAGTATTTT
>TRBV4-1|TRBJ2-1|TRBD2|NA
CASSQVLRLAWEQFF
TGCGCCAGCAGCCAAGTCCTAAGACTAGCATGGGAGCAGTTCTTC
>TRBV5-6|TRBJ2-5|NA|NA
CASSLQETQYF
TGTGCCAGCAGCCTCCAAGAGACCCAGTACTTC
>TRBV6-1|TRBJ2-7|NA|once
CASSAGQLTSSYEQYF
TGTGCCAGCAGTGCCGGACAGCTTACTAGCTCCTACGAGCAGTACTTC
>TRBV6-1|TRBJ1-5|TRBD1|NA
CASAGTVNTFQPQHF
TGTGCCAGCGCCGGGACAGTCAATACGTTCCAGCCCCAGCATTTT
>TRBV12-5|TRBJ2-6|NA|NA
CASGLVLGAEANVLTF
TGTGCTAGTGGTTTGGTACTGGGGGCCGAGGCCAACGTCCTGACTTTC
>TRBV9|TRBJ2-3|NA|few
CASSVEGTPRGLTQYF
TGTGCCAGCAGCGTAGAAGGCACTCCGAGGGGACTTACGCAGTATTTT
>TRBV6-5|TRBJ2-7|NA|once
CASTRGAGDHEQYF
TGTGCCAGCACCCGTGGGGCAGGGGACCACGAGCAGTACTTC
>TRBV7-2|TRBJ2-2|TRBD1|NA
CASSLVGTGVTGELFF
TGTGCCAGCAGCTTAGTAGGGACAGGGGTGACCGGGGAGCTGTTTTTT
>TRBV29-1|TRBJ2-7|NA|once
CSALLLEGQSSYEQYF
TGCAGCGCCCTGCTATTGGAGGGACAGAGCTCCTACGAGCAGTACTTC
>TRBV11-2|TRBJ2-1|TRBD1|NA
CASSFDRANEQFF
TGTGCCAGCAGCTTTGACAGGGCAAATGAGCAGTTCTTC
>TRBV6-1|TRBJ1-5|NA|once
CASSDVPSNQPQHF
TGTGCCAGCAGTGATGTGCCTAGCAATCAGCCCCAGCATTTT
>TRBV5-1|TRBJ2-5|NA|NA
CASSLEGGKETQYF
TGCGCCAGCAGCTTGGAGGGCGGTAAAGAGACCCAGTACTTC
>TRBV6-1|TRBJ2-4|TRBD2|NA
CASTLNGGVVEYF
TGTGCCAGCACCTTGAACGGGGGGGTTGTCGAGTACTTC
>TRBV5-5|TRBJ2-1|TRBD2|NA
CASTLSPGLAANEQFF
TGTGCCAGCACCCTCTCCCCGGGACTAGCGGCCAATGAGCAGTTCTTC
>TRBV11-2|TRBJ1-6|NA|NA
CASSSRPRGSPLHF
TGTGCCAGCAGCTCAAGACCCCGAGGTTCACCCCTCCACTTT
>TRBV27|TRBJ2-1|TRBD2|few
CASSRLAGPMKQFF
TGTGCCAGCAGTAGACTAGCGGGTCCTATGAAGCAGTTCTTC
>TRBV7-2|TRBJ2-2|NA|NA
CASSLDLGQNTGELFF
TGTGCCAGCAGCTTAGATCTGGGACAGAACACCGGGGAGCTGTTTTTT
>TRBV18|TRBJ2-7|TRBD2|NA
CASSPQGLAGVGEQYF
TGTGCCAGCTCACCTCAGGGACTAGCGGGGGTCGGGGAGCAGTACTTC
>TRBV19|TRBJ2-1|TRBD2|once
CASSPQLAGGRNEQFF
TGTGCCAGTAGTCCCCAACTAGCGGGGGGGCGAAATGAGCAGTTCTTC
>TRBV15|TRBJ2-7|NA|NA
CATAGGSAGEQYF
TGTGCCACCGCAGGTGGATCAGCGGGTGAGCAGTACTTC
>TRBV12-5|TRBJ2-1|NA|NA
CASGPQGGNEQFF
TGTGCTAGTGGTCCCCAGGGGGGCAATGAGCAGTTCTTC
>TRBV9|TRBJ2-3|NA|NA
CASSARQETSTDTQYF
TGTGCCAGCAGCGCGCGACAGGAAACTAGCACAGATACGCAGTATTTT
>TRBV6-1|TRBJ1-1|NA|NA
CASLYHGGEAFF
TGTGCCAGCTTATACCACGGGGGTGAAGCTTTCTTT